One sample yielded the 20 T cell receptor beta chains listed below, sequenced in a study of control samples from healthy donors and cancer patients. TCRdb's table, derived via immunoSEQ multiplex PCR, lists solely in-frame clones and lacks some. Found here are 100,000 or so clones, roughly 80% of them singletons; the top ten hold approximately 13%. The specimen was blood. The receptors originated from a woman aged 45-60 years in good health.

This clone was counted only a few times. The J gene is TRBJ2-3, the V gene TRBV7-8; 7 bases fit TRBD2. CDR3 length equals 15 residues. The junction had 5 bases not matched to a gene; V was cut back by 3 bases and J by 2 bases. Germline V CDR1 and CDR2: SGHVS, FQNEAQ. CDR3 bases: TGTGCCAGCAGCTTTCCCAGCGGGGACACAGATACGCAGTATTTT. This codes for CASSFPSGDTDTQYF.

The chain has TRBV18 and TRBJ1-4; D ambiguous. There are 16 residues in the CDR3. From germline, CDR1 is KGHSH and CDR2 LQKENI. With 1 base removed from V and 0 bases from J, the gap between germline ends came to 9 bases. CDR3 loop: CASSPRQTTTNEKLFF. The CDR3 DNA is TGTGCCAGCTCACCACGCCAAACGACAACTAATGAAAAACTGTTTTTT.

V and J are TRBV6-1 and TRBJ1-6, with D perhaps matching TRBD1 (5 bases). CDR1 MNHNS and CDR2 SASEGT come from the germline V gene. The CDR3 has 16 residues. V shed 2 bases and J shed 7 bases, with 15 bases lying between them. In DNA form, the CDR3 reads TGTGCCAGCAGTGAACCCCCGACGCAGGGCAATTCACCCCTCCACTTT. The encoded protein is CASSEPPTQGNSPLHF.

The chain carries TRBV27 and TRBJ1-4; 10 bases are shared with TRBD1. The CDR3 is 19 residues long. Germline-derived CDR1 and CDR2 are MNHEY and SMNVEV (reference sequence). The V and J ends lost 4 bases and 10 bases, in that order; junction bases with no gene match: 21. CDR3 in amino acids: CASSSLRDRGPRPSGKLFF. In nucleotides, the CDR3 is TGTGCCAGCAGTTCTCTGCGGGACAGGGGCCCCAGGCCGTCTGGAAAACTGTTTTTT.

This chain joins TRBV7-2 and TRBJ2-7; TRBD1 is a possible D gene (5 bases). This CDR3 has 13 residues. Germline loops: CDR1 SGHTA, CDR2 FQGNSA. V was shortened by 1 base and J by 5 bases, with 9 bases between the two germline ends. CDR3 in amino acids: CASSLGVGDEQYF. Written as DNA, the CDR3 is TGTGCCAGCAGCTTAGGGGTAGGGGACGAGCAGTACTTC.

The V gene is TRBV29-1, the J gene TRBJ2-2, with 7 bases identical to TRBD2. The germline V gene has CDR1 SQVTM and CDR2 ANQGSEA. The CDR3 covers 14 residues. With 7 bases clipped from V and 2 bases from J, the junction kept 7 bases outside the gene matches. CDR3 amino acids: CSAETGGNTGELFF. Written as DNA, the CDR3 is TGCAGCGCGGAGACGGGGGGAAACACCGGGGAGCTGTTTTTT.

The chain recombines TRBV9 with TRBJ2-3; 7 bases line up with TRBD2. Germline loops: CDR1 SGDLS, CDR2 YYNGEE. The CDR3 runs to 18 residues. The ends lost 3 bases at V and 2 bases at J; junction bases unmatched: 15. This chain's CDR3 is CASSGTSPSGDFTDTQYF. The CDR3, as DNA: TGTGCCAGCAGCGGCACCTCTCCTAGCGGAGATTTCACAGATACGCAGTATTTT.

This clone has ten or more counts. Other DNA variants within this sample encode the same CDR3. CDR3 sequence (DNA): TGTGCCAGCAGTCTGACCCGTCAAGAGACCCAGTACTTC. It encodes CASSLTRQETQYF. This chain links TRBV7-3 with TRBJ2-5, with D unresolved. Looked up from germline, CDR1 is SGHTA and CDR2 is FQGTGA. The V gene lost 6 bases and the J gene lost 2 bases, with 10 bases spanning the gap. This CDR3 has 13 residues.

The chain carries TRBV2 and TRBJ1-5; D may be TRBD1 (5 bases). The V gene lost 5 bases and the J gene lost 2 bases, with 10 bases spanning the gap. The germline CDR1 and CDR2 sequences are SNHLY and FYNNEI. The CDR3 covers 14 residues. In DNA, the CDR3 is TGTGCCAGCAGTCAGGGCGTCGGCAATCAGCCCCAGCATTTT. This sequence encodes CASSQGVGNQPQHF.

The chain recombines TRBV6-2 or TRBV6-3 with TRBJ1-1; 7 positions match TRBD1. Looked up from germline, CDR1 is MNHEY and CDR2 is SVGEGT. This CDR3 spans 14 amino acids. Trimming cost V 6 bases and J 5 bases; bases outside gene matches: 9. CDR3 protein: CASSRNRGGTEAFF. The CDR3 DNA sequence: TGTGCCAGCAGCCGGAACAGGGGTGGGACTGAAGCTTTCTTT.

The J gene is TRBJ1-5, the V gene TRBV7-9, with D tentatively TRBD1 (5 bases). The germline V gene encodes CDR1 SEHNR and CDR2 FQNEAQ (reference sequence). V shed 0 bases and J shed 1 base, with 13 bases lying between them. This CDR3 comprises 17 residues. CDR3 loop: CASSLATGQSSNQPQHF. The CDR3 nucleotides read TGTGCCAGCAGCTTAGCAACAGGACAATCGAGCAATCAGCCCCAGCATTTT.

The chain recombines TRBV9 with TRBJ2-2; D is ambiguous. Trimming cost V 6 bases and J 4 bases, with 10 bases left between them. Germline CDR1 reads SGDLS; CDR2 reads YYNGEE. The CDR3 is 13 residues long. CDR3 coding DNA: TGTGCCAGCAACGTGGGTACCACCGGGGAGCTGTTTTTT. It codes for CASNVGTTGELFF.

The CDR3 bases are TGTGCCAGCAGCTTAGTGCCGGGGACTGAAGCTTTCTTT. Translating gives CASSLVPGTEAFF. The chain is built from TRBV7-2 and TRBJ1-1; D gene ambiguous. The CDR3 extends over 13 amino acids. Germline V lookup: CDR1 SGHTA, CDR2 FQGNSA. V lost 1 base, J lost 5 bases, and 8 bases lay in between. The full variable domain, completed using reference TRBV7-2 and TRBJ1-1, is GAGVSQSPSNKVTEKGKDVELRCDPISGHTALYWYRQSLGQGLEFLIYFQGNSAPDKSGLPSDRFSAERTGGSVSTLTIQRTQQEDSAVYLCASSLVPGTEAFFGQGTRLTVV.

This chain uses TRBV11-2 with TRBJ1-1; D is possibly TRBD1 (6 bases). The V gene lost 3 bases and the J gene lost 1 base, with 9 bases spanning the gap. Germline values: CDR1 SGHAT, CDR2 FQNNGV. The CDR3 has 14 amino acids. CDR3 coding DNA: TGTGCCAGCAGCTTGAGGGGGAGGAACACTGAAGCTTTCTTT. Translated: CASSLRGRNTEAFF. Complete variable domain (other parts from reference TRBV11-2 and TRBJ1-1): EAGVAQSPRYKIIEKRQSVAFWCNPISGHATLYWYQQILGQGPKLLIQFQNNGVVDDSQLPKDRFSAERLKGVDSTLKIQPAKLEDSAVYLCASSLRGRNTEAFFGQGTRLTVV.

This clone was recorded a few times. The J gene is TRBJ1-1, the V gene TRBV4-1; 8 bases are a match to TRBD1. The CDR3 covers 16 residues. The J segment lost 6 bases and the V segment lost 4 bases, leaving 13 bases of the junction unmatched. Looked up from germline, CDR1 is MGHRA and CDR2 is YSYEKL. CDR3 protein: CASSLSPDRAVAEAFF. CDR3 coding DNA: TGCGCCAGCAGCCTCTCACCGGACAGGGCCGTAGCTGAAGCTTTCTTT.

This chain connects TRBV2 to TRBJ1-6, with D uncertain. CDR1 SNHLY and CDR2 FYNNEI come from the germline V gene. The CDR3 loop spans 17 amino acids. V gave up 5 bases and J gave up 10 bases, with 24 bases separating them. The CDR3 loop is CASSIESGPKIRSPLHF. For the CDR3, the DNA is TGTGCCAGCAGTATTGAGTCCGGGCCCAAAATTCGGTCACCCCTCCACTTT.

The DNA for the CDR3 is TGCGCCAGCAGCCGCACTGAGAATAACGGGGAGCTGTTTTTT. Translated: CASSRTENNGELFF. This rearrangement joins TRBV4-3 to TRBJ2-2; no clear D. The CDR3 sequence is 14 residues long. V lost 4 bases, J lost 7 bases, and 13 bases lay in between. Germline V CDR1 and CDR2: LGHNA, YSLEER.

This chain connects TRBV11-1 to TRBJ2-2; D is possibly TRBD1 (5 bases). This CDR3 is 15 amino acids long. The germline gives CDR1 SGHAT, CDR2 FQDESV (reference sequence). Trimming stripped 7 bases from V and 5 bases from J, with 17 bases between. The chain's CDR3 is CASTKAGSGTGELFF. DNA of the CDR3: TGTGCCAGCACCAAGGCCGGGTCAGGGACCGGGGAGCTGTTTTTT.

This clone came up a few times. For the CDR3, the DNA is TGTGCCAGCTCACTGCCGGGCAGGGATGAAGCTTTCTTT. Its translation: CASSLPGRDEAFF. The chain uses TRBV18 and TRBJ1-1, with D perhaps TRBD1 (5 bases). CDR1 is KGHSH, CDR2 LQKENI, per germline. This CDR3 is 13 amino acids long. Trimming pared 4 bases from V and 7 bases from J, leaving 13 bases between. Variable domain in full (rest from reference TRBV18 and TRBJ1-1): NAGVMQNPRHLVRRRGQEARLRCSPMKGHSHVYWYRQLPEEGLKFMVYLQKENIIDESGMPKERFSAEFPKEGPSILRIQQVVRGDSAAYFCASSLPGRDEAFFGQGTRLTVV.

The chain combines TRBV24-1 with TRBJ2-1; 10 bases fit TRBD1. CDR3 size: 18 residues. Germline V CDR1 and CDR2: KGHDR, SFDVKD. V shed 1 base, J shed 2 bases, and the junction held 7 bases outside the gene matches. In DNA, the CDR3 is TGTGCCACCAGTGATTTTAGGGGTGGGACAGGGGCCTACAATGAGCAGTTCTTC. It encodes CATSDFRGGTGAYNEQFF.